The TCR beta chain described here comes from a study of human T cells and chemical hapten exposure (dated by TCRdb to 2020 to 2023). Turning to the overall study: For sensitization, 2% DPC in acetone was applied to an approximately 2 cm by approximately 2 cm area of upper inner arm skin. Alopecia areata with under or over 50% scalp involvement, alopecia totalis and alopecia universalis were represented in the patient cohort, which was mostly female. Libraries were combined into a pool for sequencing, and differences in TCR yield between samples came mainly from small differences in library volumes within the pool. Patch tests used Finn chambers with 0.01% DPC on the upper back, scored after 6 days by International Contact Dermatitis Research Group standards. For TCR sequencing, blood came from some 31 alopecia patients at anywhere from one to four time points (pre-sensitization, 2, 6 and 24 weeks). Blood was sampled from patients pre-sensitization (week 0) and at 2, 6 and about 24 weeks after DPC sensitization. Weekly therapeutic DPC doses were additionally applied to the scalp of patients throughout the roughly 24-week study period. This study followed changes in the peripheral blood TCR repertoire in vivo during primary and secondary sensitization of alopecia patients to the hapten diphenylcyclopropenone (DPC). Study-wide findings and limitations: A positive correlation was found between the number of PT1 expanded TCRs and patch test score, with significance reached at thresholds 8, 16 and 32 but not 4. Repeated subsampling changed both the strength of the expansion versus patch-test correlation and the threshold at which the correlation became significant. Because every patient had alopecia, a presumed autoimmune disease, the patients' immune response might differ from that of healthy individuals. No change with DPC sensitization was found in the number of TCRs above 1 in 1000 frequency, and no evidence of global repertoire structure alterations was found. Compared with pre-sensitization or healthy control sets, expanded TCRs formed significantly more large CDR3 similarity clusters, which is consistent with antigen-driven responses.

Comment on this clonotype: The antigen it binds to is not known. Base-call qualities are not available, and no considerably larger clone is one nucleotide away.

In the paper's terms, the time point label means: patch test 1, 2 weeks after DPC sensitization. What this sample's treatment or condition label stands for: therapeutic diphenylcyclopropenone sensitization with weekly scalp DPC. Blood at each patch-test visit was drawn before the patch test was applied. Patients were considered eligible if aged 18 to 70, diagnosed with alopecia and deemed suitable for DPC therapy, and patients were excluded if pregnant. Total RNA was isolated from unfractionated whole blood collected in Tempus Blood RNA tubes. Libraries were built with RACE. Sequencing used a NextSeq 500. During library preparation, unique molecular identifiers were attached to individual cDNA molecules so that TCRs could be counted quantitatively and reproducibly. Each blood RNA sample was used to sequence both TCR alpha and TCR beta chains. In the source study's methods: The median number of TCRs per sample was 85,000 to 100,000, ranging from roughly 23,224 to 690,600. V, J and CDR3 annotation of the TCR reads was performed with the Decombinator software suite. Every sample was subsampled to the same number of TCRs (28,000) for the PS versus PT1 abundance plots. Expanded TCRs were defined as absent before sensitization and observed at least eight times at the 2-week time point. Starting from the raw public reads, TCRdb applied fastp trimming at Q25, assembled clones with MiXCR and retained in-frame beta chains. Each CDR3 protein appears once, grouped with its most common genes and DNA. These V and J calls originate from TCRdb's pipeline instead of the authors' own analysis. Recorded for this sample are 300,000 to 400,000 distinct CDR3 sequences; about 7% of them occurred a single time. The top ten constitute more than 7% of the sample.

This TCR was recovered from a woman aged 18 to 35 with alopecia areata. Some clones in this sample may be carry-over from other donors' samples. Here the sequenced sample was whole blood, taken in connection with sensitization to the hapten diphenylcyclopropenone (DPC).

The DNA sequence is TGTGCCAGCAGTTGGAGGACCGGGAGGACCGGGGAGCTGTTTTTT. Its amino acids are CASSWRTGRTGELFF. Rearrangement joined TRBV6-5 to TRBJ2-2, with 7 central nucleotides matching TRBD2. Trimming removed 4 bases from V and 5 bases from J; the gene matches leave 7 bases unexplained. Reading from cysteine to phenylalanine, the CDR3 counts 15 amino acids. Solely the CDR3 DNA is kept, with 45 bases framed from the first base. CDR1 MNHEY and CDR2 SVGAGI are derived from the germline V gene.